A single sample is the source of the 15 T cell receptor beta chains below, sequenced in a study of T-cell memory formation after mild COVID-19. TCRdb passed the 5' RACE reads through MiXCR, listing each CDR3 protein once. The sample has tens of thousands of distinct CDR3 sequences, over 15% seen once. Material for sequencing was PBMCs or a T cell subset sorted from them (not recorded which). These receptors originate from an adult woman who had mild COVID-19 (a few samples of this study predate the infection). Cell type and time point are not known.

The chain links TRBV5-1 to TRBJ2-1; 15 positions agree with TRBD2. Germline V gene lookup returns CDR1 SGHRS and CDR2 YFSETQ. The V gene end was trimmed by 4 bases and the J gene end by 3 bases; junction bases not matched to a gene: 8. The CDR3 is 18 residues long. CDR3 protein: CASSDRTSGGAIYNEQFF. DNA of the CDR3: TGCGCCAGCAGCGACCGGACTAGCGGGGGGGCTATCTACAATGAGCAGTTCTTC.

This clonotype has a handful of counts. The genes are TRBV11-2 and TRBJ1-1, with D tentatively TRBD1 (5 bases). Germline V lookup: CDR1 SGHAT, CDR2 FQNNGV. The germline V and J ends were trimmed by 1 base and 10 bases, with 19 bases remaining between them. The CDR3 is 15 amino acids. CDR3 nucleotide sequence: TGTGCCAGCAGCTTAGTGGGGGTTCTGCCCGGGGGAGCTTTCTTT. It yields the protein CASSLVGVLPGGAFF.

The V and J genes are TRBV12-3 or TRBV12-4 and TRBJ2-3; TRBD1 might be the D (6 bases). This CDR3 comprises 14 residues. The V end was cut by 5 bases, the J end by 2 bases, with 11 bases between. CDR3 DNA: TGTGCCAGCAGTCCCGGACAGCTCACAGATACGCAGTATTTT. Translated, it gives CASSPGQLTDTQYF.

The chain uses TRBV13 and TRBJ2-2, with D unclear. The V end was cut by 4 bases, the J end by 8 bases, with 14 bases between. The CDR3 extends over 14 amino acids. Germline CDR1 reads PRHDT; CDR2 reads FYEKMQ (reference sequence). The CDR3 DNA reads TGTGCCAGCAGCTCCCACCCGGGTGGAGGGGAGCTGTTTTTT. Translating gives CASSSHPGGGELFF.

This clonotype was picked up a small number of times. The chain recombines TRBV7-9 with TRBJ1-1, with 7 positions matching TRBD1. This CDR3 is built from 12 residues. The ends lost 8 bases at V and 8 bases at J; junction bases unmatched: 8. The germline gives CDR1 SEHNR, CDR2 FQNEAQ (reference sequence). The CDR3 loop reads CASGGTGEEAFF. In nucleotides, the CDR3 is TGTGCCAGCGGCGGCACAGGGGAGGAAGCTTTCTTT.

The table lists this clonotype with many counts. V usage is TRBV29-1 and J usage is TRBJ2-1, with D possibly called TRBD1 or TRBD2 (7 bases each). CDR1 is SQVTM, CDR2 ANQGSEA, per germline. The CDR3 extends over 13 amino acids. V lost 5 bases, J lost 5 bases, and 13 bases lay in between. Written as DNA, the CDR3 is TGCAGCGTTTACCCAGGGGGGGACAATGAGCAGTTCTTC. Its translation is CSVYPGGDNEQFF.

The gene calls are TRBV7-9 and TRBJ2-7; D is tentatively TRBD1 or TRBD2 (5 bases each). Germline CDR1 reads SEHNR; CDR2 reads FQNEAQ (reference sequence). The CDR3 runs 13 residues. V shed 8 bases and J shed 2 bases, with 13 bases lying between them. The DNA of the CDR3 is TGTGCCAGCCGACGTTGGGGGACCTACGAGCAGTACTTC. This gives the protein CASRRWGTYEQYF.

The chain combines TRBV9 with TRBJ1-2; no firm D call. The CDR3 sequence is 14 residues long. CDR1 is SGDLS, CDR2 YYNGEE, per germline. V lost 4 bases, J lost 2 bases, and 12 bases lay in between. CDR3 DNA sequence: TGTGCCAGCAGCCCCTGGGAGGGAAACTATGGCTACACCTTC. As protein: CASSPWEGNYGYTF. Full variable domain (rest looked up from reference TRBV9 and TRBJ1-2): DSGVTQTPKHLITATGQRVTLRCSPRSGDLSVYWYQQSLDQGLQFLIQYYNGEERAKGNILERFSAQQFPDLHSELNLSSLELGDSALYFCASSPWEGNYGYTFGSGTRLTVV.

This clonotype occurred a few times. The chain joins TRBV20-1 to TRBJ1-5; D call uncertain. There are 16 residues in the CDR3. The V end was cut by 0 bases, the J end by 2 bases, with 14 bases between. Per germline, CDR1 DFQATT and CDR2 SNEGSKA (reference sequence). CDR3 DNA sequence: TGCAGTGCTAGAGATCCGATTGGTTGGGGCAATCAGCCCCAGCATTTT. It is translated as CSARDPIGWGNQPQHF.

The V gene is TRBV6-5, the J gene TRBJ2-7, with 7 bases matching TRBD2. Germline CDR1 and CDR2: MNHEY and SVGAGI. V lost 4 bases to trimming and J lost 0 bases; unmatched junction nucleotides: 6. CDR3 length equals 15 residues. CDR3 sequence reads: CASSFAGVNSYEQYF. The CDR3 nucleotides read TGTGCCAGCAGTTTTGCGGGGGTTAACTCCTACGAGCAGTACTTC.

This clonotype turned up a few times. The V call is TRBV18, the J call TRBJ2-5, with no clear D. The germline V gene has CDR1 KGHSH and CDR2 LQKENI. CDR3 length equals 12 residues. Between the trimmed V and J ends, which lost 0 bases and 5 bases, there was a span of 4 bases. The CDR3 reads CASSPPEETQYF. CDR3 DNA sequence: TGTGCCAGCTCACCACCCGAGGAGACCCAGTACTTC.

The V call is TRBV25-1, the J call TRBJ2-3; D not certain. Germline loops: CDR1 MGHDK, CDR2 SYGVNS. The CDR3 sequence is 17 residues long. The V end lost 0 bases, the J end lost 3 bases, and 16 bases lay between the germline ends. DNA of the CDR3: TGTGCCAGCAGTGAATATTTGGCAGGCGGAAGAACAGATACGCAGTATTTT. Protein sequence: CASSEYLAGGRTDTQYF. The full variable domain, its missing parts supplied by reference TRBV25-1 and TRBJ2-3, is EADIYQTPRYLVIGTGKKITLECSQTMGHDKMYWYQQDPGMELHLIHYSYGVNSTEKGDLSSESTVSRIRTEHFPLTLESARPSHTSQYLCASSEYLAGGRTDTQYFGPGTRLTVL.

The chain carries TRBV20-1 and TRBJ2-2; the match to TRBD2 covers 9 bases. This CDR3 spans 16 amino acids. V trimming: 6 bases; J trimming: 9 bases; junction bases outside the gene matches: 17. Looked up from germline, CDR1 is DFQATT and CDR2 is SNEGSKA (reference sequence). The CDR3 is CSARASGISEARELFF. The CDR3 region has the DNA TGCAGTGCCAGGGCTAGCGGGATATCGGAAGCAAGGGAGCTGTTTTTT.

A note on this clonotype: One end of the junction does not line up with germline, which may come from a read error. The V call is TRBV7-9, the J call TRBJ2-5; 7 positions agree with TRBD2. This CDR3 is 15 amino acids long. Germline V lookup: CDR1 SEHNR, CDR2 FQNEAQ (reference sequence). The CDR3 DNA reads TGTGCCAGCAGCCTAGCGGTTCCCACCCGGGAGACCCAGTACTTC. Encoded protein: CASSLAVPTRETQYF.

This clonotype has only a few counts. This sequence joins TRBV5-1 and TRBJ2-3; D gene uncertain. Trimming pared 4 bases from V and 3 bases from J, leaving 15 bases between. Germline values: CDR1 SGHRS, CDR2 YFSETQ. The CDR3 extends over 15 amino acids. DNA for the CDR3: TGCGCCAGCAGCCCGGGTCCCAGAGAAACAGATACGCAGTATTTT. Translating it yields CASSPGPRETDTQYF.